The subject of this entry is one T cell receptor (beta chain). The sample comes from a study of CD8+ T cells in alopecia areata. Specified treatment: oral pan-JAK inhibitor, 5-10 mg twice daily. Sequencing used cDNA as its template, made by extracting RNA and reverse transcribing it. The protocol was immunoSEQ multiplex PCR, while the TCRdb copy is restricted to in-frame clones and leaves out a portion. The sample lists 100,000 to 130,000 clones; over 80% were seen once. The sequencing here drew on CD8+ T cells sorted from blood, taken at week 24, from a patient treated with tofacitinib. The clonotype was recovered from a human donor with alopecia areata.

CDR3 in amino acids: CASSLRTSGANVLTF. DNA for the CDR3: TGCGCCAGCAGCTTACGGACCTCTGGGGCCAACGTCCTGACTTTC. J is TRBJ2-6 and V is TRBV5-1; D not resolved. The CDR3 has 15 amino acids. Trimming shortened V by 2 bases and J by 0 bases, and 6 bases separated the two germline ends. Germline V gives CDR1 SGHRS, CDR2 YFSETQ.